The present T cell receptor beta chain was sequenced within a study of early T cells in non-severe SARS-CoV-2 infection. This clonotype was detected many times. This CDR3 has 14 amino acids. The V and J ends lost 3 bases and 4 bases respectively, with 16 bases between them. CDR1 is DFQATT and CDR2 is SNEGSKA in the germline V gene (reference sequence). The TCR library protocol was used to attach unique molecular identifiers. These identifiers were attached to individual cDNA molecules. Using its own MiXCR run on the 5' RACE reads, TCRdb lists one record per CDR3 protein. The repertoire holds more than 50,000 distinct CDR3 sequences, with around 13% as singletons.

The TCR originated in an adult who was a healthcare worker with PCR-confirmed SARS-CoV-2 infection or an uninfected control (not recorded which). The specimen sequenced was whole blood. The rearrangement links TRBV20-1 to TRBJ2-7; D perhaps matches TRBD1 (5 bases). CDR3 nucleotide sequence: TGCAGTGCTAGTCTCCAGGGAAAAGGATACGAGCAGTACTTC. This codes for CSASLQGKGYEQYF.